A selection of T cell receptor beta chains follows, all from one sample in a study of control samples from healthy donors and cancer patients. TCRdb's copy holds only in-frame clones and misses some; the assay was immunoSEQ multiplex PCR. The sample holds about 170,000 clones, 93% seen once. Material: blood. All receptors derive from a woman between 55 and 75 years old in good health. CDR3s include the opening cysteine and the closing phenylalanine or tryptophan. A D gene is named only where the DNA matches it firmly. Only some rows state a clone size, as once, few, many or a class for expanded clones.

CDR3aa: CASSDRVNTEAFF
CDR3nt: TGTGCCAGCAGTGATAGGGTAAACACTGAAGCTTTCTTT
j_gene: TRBJ1-1
d_gene: .
v_gene: TRBV2
abundance: .

CDR3aa: CASSLYGDPYGYTF
CDR3nt: TGTGCCAGCAGCTTATACGGGGATCCCTATGGCTACACCTTC
j_gene: TRBJ1-2
d_gene: .
v_gene: TRBV7-9
abundance: .

CDR3aa: CASSMRRNEKLFF
CDR3nt: TGTGCCAGTAGTATGCGAAGAAATGAAAAACTGTTTTTT
j_gene: TRBJ1-4
d_gene: .
v_gene: TRBV19
abundance: .

CDR3aa: CASRRTGLRGNTEAFF
CDR3nt: TGTGCCAGCAGGCGTACAGGACTTCGAGGGAACACTGAAGCTTTCTTT
j_gene: TRBJ1-1
d_gene: .
v_gene: TRBV2
abundance: .

CDR3aa: CASSRQGQGIHGYTF
CDR3nt: TGTGCCAGCAGTCGGCAGGGACAGGGGATCCATGGCTACACCTTC
j_gene: TRBJ1-2
d_gene: TRBD1
v_gene: TRBV6-5
abundance: .

CDR3aa: CASSPKQGQDSEETQYF
CDR3nt: TGTGCCAGCAGCCCGAAACAGGGACAGGACAGTGAAGAGACCCAGTACTTC
j_gene: TRBJ2-5
d_gene: TRBD1
v_gene: TRBV9
abundance: .

CDR3aa: CASGLVRGQNQPQHF
CDR3nt: TGTGCTAGTGGTTTGGTACGGGGCCAAAATCAGCCCCAGCATTTT
j_gene: TRBJ1-5
d_gene: .
v_gene: TRBV12-5
abundance: .

CDR3aa: CASSPLATPNYGYTF
CDR3nt: TGTGCCAGCTCACCACTCGCGACACCAAACTATGGCTACACCTTC
j_gene: TRBJ1-2
d_gene: .
v_gene: TRBV18
abundance: .

CDR3aa: CASSKAGETTEAFF
CDR3nt: TGTGCCAGCAGCAAAGCAGGGGAGACTACTGAAGCTTTCTTT
j_gene: TRBJ1-1
d_gene: .
v_gene: TRBV21-1
abundance: .

CDR3aa: CASNQLGGYGYTF
CDR3nt: TGTGCCAGTAACCAACTCGGCGGCTATGGCTACACCTTC
j_gene: TRBJ1-2
d_gene: .
v_gene: TRBV19
abundance: .

CDR3aa: CASSSAAGTNYAFF
CDR3nt: TGTGCCAGCAGCTCCGCTGCAGGGACAAACTATGCTTTCTTT
j_gene: TRBJ1-1
d_gene: .
v_gene: TRBV7-2
abundance: .

CDR3aa: CSVLPGGYPEAFF
CDR3nt: TGCAGCGTGCTGCCCGGGGGGTATCCTGAAGCTTTCTTT
j_gene: TRBJ1-1
d_gene: .
v_gene: TRBV29-1
abundance: .

CDR3aa: CASSLAVGSTDTQYF
CDR3nt: TGCGCCAGCAGCTTGGCCGTGGGGAGCACAGATACGCAGTATTTT
j_gene: TRBJ2-3
d_gene: .
v_gene: TRBV5-1
abundance: .

CDR3aa: CASSGDGNYGYTF
CDR3nt: TGTGCCAGCAGCGGGGACGGAAACTATGGCTACACCTTC
j_gene: TRBJ1-2
d_gene: .
v_gene: TRBV5-4
abundance: .

CDR3aa: CASSAIRTSGGNEQFF
CDR3nt: TGTGCCAGCAGCGCCATAAGGACTAGCGGGGGTAATGAGCAGTTCTTC
j_gene: TRBJ2-1
d_gene: TRBD2
v_gene: TRBV9
abundance: .

CDR3aa: CASSLLSELNMNTEAFF
CDR3nt: TGTGCCAGCAGCTTACTTTCAGAACTCAACATGAACACTGAAGCTTTCTTT
j_gene: TRBJ1-1
d_gene: .
v_gene: TRBV7-9
abundance: .

CDR3aa: CASSLEGGLGYTF
CDR3nt: TGTGCCAGCAGCTTAGAAGGGGGGCTAGGCTACACCTTC
j_gene: TRBJ1-2
d_gene: .
v_gene: TRBV7-2
abundance: once

CDR3aa: CASSRITGTGDASTDTQYF
CDR3nt: TGTGCCAGCAGCCGAATTACCGGGACAGGGGACGCTAGCACAGATACGCAGTATTTT
j_gene: TRBJ2-3
d_gene: TRBD1
v_gene: TRBV14
abundance: .

CDR3aa: CASSQGGSGGGKLFF
CDR3nt: TGTGCCAGCAGCCAAGGGGGGTCGGGGGGCGGAAAACTGTTTTTT
j_gene: TRBJ1-4
d_gene: .
v_gene: TRBV3-1/TRBV3-2
abundance: .

CDR3aa: CASQGGNQPQHF
CDR3nt: TGTGCCAGCCAGGGGGGAAATCAGCCCCAGCATTTT
j_gene: TRBJ1-5
d_gene: TRBD1
v_gene: TRBV6-5
abundance: .

CDR3aa: CASSIQVPETQYF
CDR3nt: TGTGCCAGCAGTATACAGGTTCCGGAGACCCAGTACTTC
j_gene: TRBJ2-5
d_gene: .
v_gene: TRBV12-3/TRBV12-4
abundance: .

CDR3aa: CANSLSLDRANTEAFF
CDR3nt: TGTGCCAACTCACTTTCGTTGGACAGGGCGAACACTGAAGCTTTCTTT
j_gene: TRBJ1-1
d_gene: TRBD1
v_gene: TRBV18
abundance: .

CDR3aa: CASGLSLNEKLFF
CDR3nt: TGTGCTAGTGGTTTGTCCCTTAATGAAAAACTGTTTTTT
j_gene: TRBJ1-4
d_gene: .
v_gene: TRBV12-5
abundance: .

CDR3aa: CASSRQGLGGYTF
CDR3nt: TGTGCCAGCAGCAGACAGGGGTTGGGCGGCTACACCTTC
j_gene: TRBJ1-2
d_gene: TRBD1
v_gene: TRBV27
abundance: .

CDR3aa: CASSLLAGQPTDTQYF
CDR3nt: TGTGCCAGCAGTCTACTAGCGGGGCAACCCACAGATACGCAGTATTTT
j_gene: TRBJ2-3
d_gene: TRBD2
v_gene: TRBV6-4
abundance: .

CDR3aa: CASSFSRGRGYEQYF
CDR3nt: TGTGCCAGTAGTTTCTCGAGGGGCAGAGGCTACGAGCAGTACTTC
j_gene: TRBJ2-7
d_gene: .
v_gene: TRBV19
abundance: .

CDR3aa: CASSITSMQTQYF
CDR3nt: TGTGCCAGCAGCATCACTAGTATGCAGACCCAGTACTTC
j_gene: TRBJ2-5
d_gene: .
v_gene: TRBV9
abundance: many

CDR3aa: CASSQDTGGPRAAFF
CDR3nt: TGCGCCAGCAGCCAAGATACCGGAGGACCGCGGGCAGCTTTCTTT
j_gene: TRBJ1-1
d_gene: .
v_gene: TRBV4-3
abundance: .

CDR3aa: CASSEYSGRGKEKLFF
CDR3nt: TGTGCCAGCAGTGAATATTCGGGCAGGGGTAAGGAAAAACTGTTTTTT
j_gene: TRBJ1-4
d_gene: .
v_gene: TRBV25-1
abundance: once

CDR3aa: CASSLRTGLTNTEAFF
CDR3nt: TGTGCCAGCAGTTTAAGGACAGGGCTTACGAACACTGAAGCTTTCTTT
j_gene: TRBJ1-1
d_gene: TRBD1
v_gene: TRBV27
abundance: .

CDR3aa: CASSEKRDQPQHF
CDR3nt: TGTGCCAGCAGTGAAAAGCGAGATCAGCCCCAGCATTTT
j_gene: TRBJ1-5
d_gene: .
v_gene: TRBV6-4
abundance: .

CDR3aa: CASSFTGAGEQYF
CDR3nt: TGTGCCAGCAGCTTTACGGGGGCAGGCGAGCAGTACTTC
j_gene: TRBJ2-7
d_gene: .
v_gene: TRBV5-6
abundance: few

CDR3aa: CASSSWDRANQPQHF
CDR3nt: TGTGCCAGCAGCTCCTGGGACAGGGCCAATCAGCCCCAGCATTTT
j_gene: TRBJ1-5
d_gene: TRBD1
v_gene: TRBV7-9
abundance: .

CDR3aa: CASSPTALSQHF
CDR3nt: TGTGCCAGCAGCCCCACGGCTCTGTCCCAGCATTTT
j_gene: TRBJ1-5
d_gene: .
v_gene: TRBV6-2/TRBV6-3
abundance: .

CDR3aa: CASSTEGNQPQHF
CDR3nt: TGTGCCAGCAGTACGGAGGGCAATCAGCCCCAGCATTTT
j_gene: TRBJ1-5
d_gene: .
v_gene: TRBV2
abundance: .